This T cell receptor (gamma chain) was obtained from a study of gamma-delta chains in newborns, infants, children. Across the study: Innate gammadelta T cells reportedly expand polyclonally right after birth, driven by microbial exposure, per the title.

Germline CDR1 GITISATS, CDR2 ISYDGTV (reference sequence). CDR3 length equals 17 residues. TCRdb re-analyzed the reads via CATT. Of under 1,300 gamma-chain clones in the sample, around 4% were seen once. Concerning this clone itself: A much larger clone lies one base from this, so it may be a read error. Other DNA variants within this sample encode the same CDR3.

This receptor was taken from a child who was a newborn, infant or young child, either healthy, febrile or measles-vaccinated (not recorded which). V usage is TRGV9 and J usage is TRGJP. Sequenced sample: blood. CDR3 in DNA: TGTGCCTTGTGGGAGCCCAGGCCAGAGTTGGGCAAAAAAATCAAGGTATTC. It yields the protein CALWEPRPELGKKIKVF.